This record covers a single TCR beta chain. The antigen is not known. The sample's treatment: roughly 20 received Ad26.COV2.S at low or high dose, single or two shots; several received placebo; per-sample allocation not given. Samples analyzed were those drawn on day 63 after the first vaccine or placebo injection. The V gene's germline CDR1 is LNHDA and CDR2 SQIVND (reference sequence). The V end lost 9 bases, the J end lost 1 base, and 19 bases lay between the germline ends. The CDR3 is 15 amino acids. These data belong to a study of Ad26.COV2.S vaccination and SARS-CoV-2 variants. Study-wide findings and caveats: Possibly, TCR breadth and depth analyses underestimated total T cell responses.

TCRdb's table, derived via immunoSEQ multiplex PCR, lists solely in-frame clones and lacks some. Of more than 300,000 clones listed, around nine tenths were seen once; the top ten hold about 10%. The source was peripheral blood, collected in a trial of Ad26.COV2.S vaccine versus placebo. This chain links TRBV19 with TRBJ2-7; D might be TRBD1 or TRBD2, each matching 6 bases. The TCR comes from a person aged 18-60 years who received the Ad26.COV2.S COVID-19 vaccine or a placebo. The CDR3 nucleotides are TGTGCCAGAGGGGGTCGAGTGGGAGGATCCTACGAGCAGTACTTC. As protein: CARGGRVGGSYEQYF.